Presented here are 15 T cell receptor beta chains from one specimen sequenced in a study of blood T cell repertoires in COVID-19. TCRdb's table, derived via immunoSEQ multiplex PCR, lists solely in-frame clones and lacks some. The sample contains about 150,000 clones, around 87% of which appear only once. Sequencing was done on a sample of peripheral blood. Receptor source: a man older than 75 with acute or convalescent COVID-19.

The chain combines TRBV7-3 with TRBJ1-6; TRBD1 aligns across 7 bases. In germline, CDR1 is SGHTA, CDR2 FQGTGA. V was pared by 5 bases and J by 7 bases, with 5 bases of the junction left unmatched. This CDR3 is built from 14 residues. CDR3 nucleotide sequence: TGTGCCAGCAGCGAGCGACAGGGAAATTCACCCCTCCACTTT. Its translation is CASSERQGNSPLHF.

This clone came up once. The chain carries TRBV14 and TRBJ2-3, with TRBD2 identical over 13 bases. Losses at the gene ends were 3 bases for V and 4 bases for J; bases not matched to a gene: 7. The CDR3 consists of 17 residues. From germline, CDR1 is SGHDN and CDR2 FVKESK. Written as DNA, the CDR3 is TGTGCCAGCAGCCATTACCGACTAGCGGGAGGACCAGATACGCAGTATTTT. Its translation: CASSHYRLAGGPDTQYF.

The V call is TRBV5-1, the J call TRBJ1-6; tentative D call: TRBD1 (6 bases). Trimming removed 3 bases at V and 6 bases at J, with 7 bases between. The length of the CDR3 is 13 residues. The V gene's germline CDR1 is SGHRS and CDR2 YFSETQ. The CDR3 DNA reads TGCGCCAGCAGCTCGGACAGTAATTCACCCCTCCACTTT. This codes for CASSSDSNSPLHF. The full variable domain, completed using reference TRBV5-1 and TRBJ1-6, is KAGVTQTPRYLIKTRGQQVTLSCSPISGHRSVSWYQQTPGQGLQFLFEYFSETQRNKGNFPGRFSGRQFSNSRSEMNVSTLELGDSALYLCASSSDSNSPLHFGNGTRLTVT.

This clone was counted once. The V and J genes are TRBV25-1 and TRBJ2-7; 10 bases are a match to TRBD1. Trimming cost V 1 base and J 5 bases; bases outside gene matches: 8. This CDR3 contains 16 residues. In germline, CDR1 is MGHDK, CDR2 SYGVNS. CDR3 region: CASSELATGGYHEQYF. The CDR3 DNA reads TGTGCCAGCAGTGAATTAGCGACAGGGGGCTATCACGAGCAGTACTTC.

The chain has TRBV5-1 and TRBJ2-7, with 8 bases aligning to TRBD2. Germline V gene data show CDR1 as SGHRS and CDR2 as YFSETQ. This CDR3 region has 17 residues. The junction had 15 bases not matched to a gene; V was cut back by 4 bases and J by 3 bases. CDR3 DNA sequence: TGCGCCAGCAGCCCCGGGGGGGAGACGGGTAGGAGCTACGAGCAGTACTTC. The encoded protein is CASSPGGETGRSYEQYF.

In this sample, this clone turned up a few times. The gene calls are TRBV7-3 and TRBJ2-2; the match to TRBD1 covers 8 bases. V was clipped by 5 bases and J by 4 bases; unmatched bases: 9. Germline V gene sequence: CDR1 SGHTA, CDR2 FQGTGA. The CDR3 covers 16 residues. The CDR3 is CASSPTGASRTGELFF. CDR3 sequence (DNA): TGTGCCAGCAGCCCGACAGGGGCTAGCCGCACCGGGGAGCTGTTTTTT.

This clone was observed a handful of times. V and J are TRBV18 and TRBJ1-5; D gene ambiguous. V lost 6 bases and J lost 4, with 16 bases in between. The CDR3 runs 15 residues. CDR1 and CDR2 (germline): KGHSH, LQKENI. CDR3 protein: CASSPGPRMNQPQHF. CDR3 coding DNA: TGTGCCAGCTCCCCGGGTCCCAGAATGAATCAGCCCCAGCATTTT.

The chain carries TRBV11-2 and TRBJ2-3, with D possibly TRBD2 on 5 matching bases. CDR1 is SGHAT and CDR2 is FQNNGV in the germline V gene. The CDR3 runs 14 residues. V shed 3 bases and J shed 3 bases, with 10 bases lying between them. CDR3 loop: CASSFVRVTDTQYF. The CDR3, as DNA: TGTGCCAGCAGCTTTGTGAGGGTTACAGATACGCAGTATTTT. The full variable domain, with the rest looked up from reference TRBV11-2 and TRBJ2-3, is EAGVAQSPRYKIIEKRQSVAFWCNPISGHATLYWYQQILGQGPKLLIQFQNNGVVDDSQLPKDRFSAERLKGVDSTLKIQPAKLEDSAVYLCASSFVRVTDTQYFGPGTRLTVL.

The genes are TRBV28 and TRBJ1-6; D is unclear. The CDR3 is 12 residues long. Between the trimmed V and J ends, which lost 4 bases and 9 bases, there was a span of 7 bases. The V gene's germline CDR1 is MDHEN and CDR2 SYDVKM. CDR3 region: CASSSLSSPLHF. The DNA of the CDR3 is TGTGCCAGCAGTTCACTTAGTTCACCCCTCCACTTT.

This chain connects TRBV6-5 to TRBJ2-3; D remains ambiguous. Germline V gene lookup returns CDR1 MNHEY and CDR2 SVGAGI. CDR3 size: 14 residues. The V and J ends lost 0 bases and 1 base respectively, with 5 bases between them. CDR3 nucleotides: TGTGCCAGCAGTTACTCGAGTGGCACAGATACGCAGTATTTT. Protein product: CASSYSSGTDTQYF.

The chain carries TRBV3-1 (or the pseudogene TRBV3-2) and TRBJ2-7, with D possibly being TRBD2 (6 bases). CDR3 length: 13 amino acids. V gave up 7 bases and J gave up 3 bases, with 13 bases separating them. Germline V gene data show CDR1 as LGHDT and CDR2 as YNNKEL (reference sequence). The DNA for the CDR3 is TGTGCCAGCACGCGGCGGGGAGGCTACGAGCAGTACTTC. As protein: CASTRRGGYEQYF.

The J gene is TRBJ1-2, the V gene TRBV30; the match to TRBD1 covers 7 bases. CDR1 and CDR2 (germline): GTSNPN, SVGIG (reference sequence). This CDR3 is 14 amino acids long. The ends lost 8 bases at V and 5 bases at J; junction bases unmatched: 14. In DNA, the CDR3 is TGTGCCGGCCACATAAAGGGGGCCCGGTATGGCTACACCTTC. It is translated as CAGHIKGARYGYTF.

This rearrangement joins TRBV18 to TRBJ1-2; no clear D. Germline-derived CDR1 and CDR2 are KGHSH and LQKENI. The CDR3 spans 18 residues. Deletions cut 2 bases from V and 2 bases from J, with 21 bases between. CDR3 sequence (DNA): TGTGCCAGCTCACCAGCGCAACAGCCATGGCTGATGAACTATGGCTACACCTTC. Protein sequence: CASSPAQQPWLMNYGYTF.

The rearrangement uses TRBV3-1 (or the pseudogene TRBV3-2) and TRBJ2-1; D uncertain. Germline V gene data show CDR1 as LGHDT and CDR2 as YNNKEL (reference sequence). Trimming removed 1 base from V and 9 bases from J, with 10 bases in between. This CDR3 contains 13 residues. In DNA, the CDR3 is TGTGCCAGCAGCCAAGTCGCCGGCGGTGAGCAGTTCTTC. It translates to CASSQVAGGEQFF.

The chain combines TRBV6-5 with TRBJ1-6, with 9 bases fitting TRBD1. Germline assignment: CDR1 MNHEY and CDR2 SVGAGI. CDR3 length: 15 amino acids. Losses at the gene ends were 2 bases for V and 7 bases for J; bases not matched to a gene: 3. The CDR3 region is CASSYAGTGNSPLHF. The CDR3 DNA follows: TGTGCCAGCAGTTACGCCGGGACAGGGAATTCACCCCTCCACTTT.